This T cell receptor (beta chain) comes out of a study of blood T cell repertoires in COVID-19 (dated by TCRdb to about 2020). At the level of the whole study: Collaborator samples came from the United States, Italy and Spain and covered acute and convalescent phases of COVID-19. A freely available public database, intended as a resource for researchers studying the immune response to SARS-CoV-2, is where the repertoires were released. The samples were drawn from two sources: the first 160 participants of the ongoing ImmuneRACE study, and 1,254 subjects contributed by 6 global collaborators. The sample metadata nearly always contained a de-identified subject ID, COVID-19 status, age in years and sex. The dataset comprised deeply sampled blood TCRbeta repertoires from subjects exposed to, actively infected with, or recovered from COVID-19. Where available, HLA class I and class II types were obtained from metadata supplied by the sample provider rather than from assay-based typing. The prospective study material was composed of cDNA or gDNA derived from T cells, B-cell-depleted T cells, or PBMCs.

Based on the germline V gene (reference sequence), the CDR1 and CDR2 sequences are LNHDA and SQIVND. V loses 4 bases at its end and J loses 4 bases; junction bases beyond the gene matches: 6. The CDR3 holds 14 amino acids from the cysteine to the phenylalanine. The retained sequence is limited to the CDR3, 42 bases, with the frame set at the first base. At one collaborating source in Seattle, patients were enrolled during active infection and were followed longitudinally through the course of disease. Collaborating institutions collected whole blood in K2EDTA tubes following their own protocols. Collaborator samples were shipped for TCRbeta analysis as frozen whole blood, isolated PBMCs, or DNA extracted from either sample type. With regard to this clone: The target of this receptor is not known. Base quality data are lacking; no much larger clone is found one base away. The same CDR3 is also encoded by other DNA sequences in this sample.

The immunoSEQ Assay, a bias-controlled multiplex PCR, was used to amplify TCRbeta CDR3 regions from genomic DNA. As for the original processing: The number of nucleated cells in each sample was estimated by amplification of reference gene primers within the assay. To quantify the absolute abundance of each unique TCRbeta CDR3 rearrangement, sequence reads were collapsed and filtered. For each sample, productive Simpson clonality was calculated as the square root of Simpson's diversity index over productive rearrangements. Entries here come from immuneACCESS through TCRdb and include only in-frame sequences with V and J called. Some clones fail to appear in such tables; in the studies checked, an unresolved V gene covers under half of the shortfall, and the cause of the remainder is unknown. The V and J calls and the clone size are those of that table, but D and trimming were determined from the DNA. Present in this sample are 55,000 to 75,000 clones, 84% of which were seen just once. The ten top clones hold roughly a tenth of the sample.

Study-wide conclusions, independent of this receptor: The amount of clinical and demographic metadata varied by source and participant and was provided uncurated.

Sequencing was done on a sample of peripheral blood. Here the chain combines TRBV19 and TRBJ1-1, with 7 central nucleotides matching TRBD1. The source of this sequence is a man older than 75 with COVID-19, enrolled during active disease. The CDR3 region: CASSRTGGGTEAFF. The DNA reads TGTGCCAGTAGTAGGACAGGTGGAGGCACTGAAGCTTTCTTT.